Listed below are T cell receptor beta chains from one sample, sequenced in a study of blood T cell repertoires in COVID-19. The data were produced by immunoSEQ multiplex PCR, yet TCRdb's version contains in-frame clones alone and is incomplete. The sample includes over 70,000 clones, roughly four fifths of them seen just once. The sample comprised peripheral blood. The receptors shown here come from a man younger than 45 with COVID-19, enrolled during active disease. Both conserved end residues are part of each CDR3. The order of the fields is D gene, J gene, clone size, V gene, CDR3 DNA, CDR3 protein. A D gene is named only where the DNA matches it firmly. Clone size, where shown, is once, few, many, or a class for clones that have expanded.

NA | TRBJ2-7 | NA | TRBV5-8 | TGTGCCAGCAGCTCACAGGCCAGCTCCTACGAGCAGTACTTC | CASSSQASSYEQYF
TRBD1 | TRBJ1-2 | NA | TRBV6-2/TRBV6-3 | TGTGCCAGCAGTCGTCTATGGGGACAGCCAAACTATGGCTACACCTTC | CASSRLWGQPNYGYTF
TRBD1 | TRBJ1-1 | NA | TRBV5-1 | TGCGCCAGCAGCCTTGAGGGGACAGGGAAGTCTGAAGCTTTCTTT | CASSLEGTGKSEAFF
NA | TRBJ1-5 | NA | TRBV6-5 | TGTGCCTCCGACAGAAGCAGCAATCAGCCCCAGCATTTT | CASDRSSNQPQHF
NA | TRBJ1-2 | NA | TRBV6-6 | TGTGCCAGCAGTTTGGGACGGGGGACGTATGGCTACACCTTC | CASSLGRGTYGYTF
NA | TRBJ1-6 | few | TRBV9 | TGTGCCAGCACCAGGGAAGATTCACCCCTCCACTTT | CASTREDSPLHF
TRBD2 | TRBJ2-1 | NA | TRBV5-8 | TGTGCCAGCAGCCCATCCCAGGGACTAGCTCGTAATGAGCAGTTCTTC | CASSPSQGLARNEQFF
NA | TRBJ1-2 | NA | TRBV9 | TGTGCCAGCAGCTCGGGCTGGACAGAAACTAACTATGGCTACACCTTC | CASSSGWTETNYGYTF
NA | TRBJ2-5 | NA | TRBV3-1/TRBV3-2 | TGTGCCAGCAGCCAAGAGGGGCTATCAAAAGAGACCCAGTACTTC | CASSQEGLSKETQYF
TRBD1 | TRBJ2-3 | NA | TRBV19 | TGTGCCAGTAGTTGGGGGACAGGGACAGCGGGAAGATCAACAGATACGCAGTATTTT | CASSWGTGTAGRSTDTQYF
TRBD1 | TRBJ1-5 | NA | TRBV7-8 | TGTGCCAGCCGCAAAGAGGGGACAGGGAGGGTCGATCAGCCCCAGCATTTT | CASRKEGTGRVDQPQHF
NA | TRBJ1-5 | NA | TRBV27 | TGTGCCAGCAGTTACTATAGCAATCAGCCCCAGCATTTT | CASSYYSNQPQHF
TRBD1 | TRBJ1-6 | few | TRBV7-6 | TGTGCCAGCAGCTCTGGACAGGGAGGGAATTCACCCCTCCACTTT | CASSSGQGGNSPLHF
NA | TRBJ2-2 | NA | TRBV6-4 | TGTGCCAGCAGTACGCGGGCGCACGGGGAGCTGTTTTTT | CASSTRAHGELFF
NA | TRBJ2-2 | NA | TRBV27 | TGTGCCAGCAGTTTACAGGCGAACACCGGGGAGCTGTTTTTT | CASSLQANTGELFF
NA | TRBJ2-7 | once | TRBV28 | TGTGCCAGCAGTTTTATCGGCAGGAACAACGAGCAGTACTTC | CASSFIGRNNEQYF
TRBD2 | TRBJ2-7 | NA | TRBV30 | TGTGCCTGGAGTGTGGGACTAGCGACCGAGCAGTACTTC | CAWSVGLATEQYF
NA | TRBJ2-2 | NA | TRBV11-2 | TGTGCCAGCAGCCGGATGGGGGCGGGGGCGCTCACCGGGGAGCTGTTTTTT | CASSRMGAGALTGELFF
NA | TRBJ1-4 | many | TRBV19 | TGTGCCAGTAGTATAGTTTACCGGACAACAACTAATGAAAAACTGTTTTTT | CASSIVYRTTTNEKLFF
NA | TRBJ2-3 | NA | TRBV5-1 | TGCGCCAGCAGCTTCCACACAGATACGCAGTATTTT | CASSFHTDTQYF
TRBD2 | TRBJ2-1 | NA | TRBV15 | TGTGCCACCAGCAGGAGCGGGGCTATCTTCAATGAGCAGTTCTTC | CATSRSGAIFNEQFF
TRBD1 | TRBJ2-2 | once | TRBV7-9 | TGTGCCAGCAGTCACACACCCGGGACAGGGCTTACCGGGGAGCTGTTTTTT | CASSHTPGTGLTGELFF
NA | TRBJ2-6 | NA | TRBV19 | TGTGCCAGTAGTATCCTCGGACAGACCGACTCTGGGGCCAACGTCCTGACTTTC | CASSILGQTDSGANVLTF
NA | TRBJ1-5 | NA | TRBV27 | TGTGCCAGCAGTCAAACCTCCACAGGAAATCAGCCCCAGCATTTT | CASSQTSTGNQPQHF
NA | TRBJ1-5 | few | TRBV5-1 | TGCGCCAGCAGAGGGGATAGCAATCAGCCCCAGCATTTT | CASRGDSNQPQHF
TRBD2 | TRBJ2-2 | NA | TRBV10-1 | TGCGCCAGCAGGCCGGGACTAGCCAGCACCGGGGAGCTGTTTTTT | CASRPGLASTGELFF
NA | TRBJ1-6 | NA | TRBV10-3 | TGTGCCATCAGTGAATCCGGGGGGAAGAATTCACCCCTCCACTTT | CAISESGGKNSPLHF
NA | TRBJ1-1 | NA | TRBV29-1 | TGCAGCGTTGAGGGACTCCGGACCATGAACACTGAAGCTTTCTTT | CSVEGLRTMNTEAFF
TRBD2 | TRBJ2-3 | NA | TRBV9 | TGTGCCAGCACTAGCGGGTCTTCGGATACGCAGTATTTT | CASTSGSSDTQYF
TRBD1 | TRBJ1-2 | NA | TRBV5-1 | TGCGCCAGCAGCTTGGGGGGGACAGAGAACTATGGCTACACCTTC | CASSLGGTENYGYTF
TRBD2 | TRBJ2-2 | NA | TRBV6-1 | TGTGCCAGCAGTGACGCGGGAGCGAACACCGGGGAGCTGTTTTTT | CASSDAGANTGELFF
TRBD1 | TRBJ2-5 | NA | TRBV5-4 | TGTGCCAGCAGCTTTGGAGGGACAGGGAAAGAGACCCAGTACTTC | CASSFGGTGKETQYF
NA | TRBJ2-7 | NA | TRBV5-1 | TGCGCCAGCAGCCTGGCACGGGGGTACGAGCAGTACTTC | CASSLARGYEQYF
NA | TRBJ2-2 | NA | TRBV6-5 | TGTGCCAGCAGCCGGGGTTTCGAGGAGCTGTTTTTT | CASSRGFEELFF
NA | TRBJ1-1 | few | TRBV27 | TGTGCCAGCAGTTCCGAGGGGGTGGGGATAACTGAAGCTTTCTTT | CASSSEGVGITEAFF
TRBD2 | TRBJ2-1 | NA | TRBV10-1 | TGCGCCAGCAGTGATAGAGCGGGAGGGAGAAGCAATGAGCAGTTCTTC | CASSDRAGGRSNEQFF
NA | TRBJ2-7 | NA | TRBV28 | TGTGCCAGCAGCCTTGAGGTTGGCGAGCAGTACTTC | CASSLEVGEQYF
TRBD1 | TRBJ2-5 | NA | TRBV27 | TGTGCCAGCAGTTCGGGGACAGGGGGCGGATGGGAGACCCAGTACTTC | CASSSGTGGGWETQYF
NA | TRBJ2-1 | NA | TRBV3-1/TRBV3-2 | TGTGCCAGCAGCCAAGTCGGTAATGAGCAGTTCTTC | CASSQVGNEQFF
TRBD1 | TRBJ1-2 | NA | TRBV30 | TGTGCCTGGAGACCAAGGACAGGGGGTTACTATGGCTACACCTTC | CAWRPRTGGYYGYTF
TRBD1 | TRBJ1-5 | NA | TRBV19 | TGTGCCAGTAGTACCGGGGACAGCCGCAATCAGCCCCAGCATTTT | CASSTGDSRNQPQHF
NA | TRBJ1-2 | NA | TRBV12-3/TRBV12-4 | TGTGCCAGCAGTCACCCTGGACAGTACGGCTACACCTTC | CASSHPGQYGYTF
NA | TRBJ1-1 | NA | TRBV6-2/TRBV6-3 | TGTGCCAGCAGTTACGATCAGGACACTGAAGCTTTCTTT | CASSYDQDTEAFF
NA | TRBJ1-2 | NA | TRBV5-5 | TGTGCCAGCAGCTTGGATATGGTAGAGAAATACGATAACTATGGCTACACCTTC | CASSLDMVEKYDNYGYTF
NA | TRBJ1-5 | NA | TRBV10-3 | TGTGCCATCAGACAGAATCCAGGTCAGCCCCAGCATTTT | CAIRQNPGQPQHF
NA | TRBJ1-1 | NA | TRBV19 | TGTGCCTCAACCCAGGGCTCGACTGAAGCTTTCTTT | CASTQGSTEAFF
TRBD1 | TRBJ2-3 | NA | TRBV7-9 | TGTGCCAGCAGCTACTACAGGGGGCAAGATACGCAGTATTTT | CASSYYRGQDTQYF
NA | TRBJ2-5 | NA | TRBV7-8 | TGTGCCAGCAGCGGGGGGGGACACGGACGGGAGACCCAGTACTTC | CASSGGGHGRETQYF
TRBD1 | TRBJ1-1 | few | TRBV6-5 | TGTGCCAGCACCCGGGGGACAGAGAACACTGAAGCTTTCTTT | CASTRGTENTEAFF
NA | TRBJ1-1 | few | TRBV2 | TGTGCCAGCAGTGAACAGGGAACTGAAGCTTTCTTT | CASSEQGTEAFF
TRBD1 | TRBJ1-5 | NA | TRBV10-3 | TGTGCCATCAGTGAGTCGATGAGAAGGGGGCGGTTTGAAAATCAGCCCCAGCATTTT | CAISESMRRGRFENQPQHF
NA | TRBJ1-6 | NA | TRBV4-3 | TGCGCCAGCAGCCAAGCATCCACAGCCTATAATTCACCCCTCCACTTT | CASSQASTAYNSPLHF